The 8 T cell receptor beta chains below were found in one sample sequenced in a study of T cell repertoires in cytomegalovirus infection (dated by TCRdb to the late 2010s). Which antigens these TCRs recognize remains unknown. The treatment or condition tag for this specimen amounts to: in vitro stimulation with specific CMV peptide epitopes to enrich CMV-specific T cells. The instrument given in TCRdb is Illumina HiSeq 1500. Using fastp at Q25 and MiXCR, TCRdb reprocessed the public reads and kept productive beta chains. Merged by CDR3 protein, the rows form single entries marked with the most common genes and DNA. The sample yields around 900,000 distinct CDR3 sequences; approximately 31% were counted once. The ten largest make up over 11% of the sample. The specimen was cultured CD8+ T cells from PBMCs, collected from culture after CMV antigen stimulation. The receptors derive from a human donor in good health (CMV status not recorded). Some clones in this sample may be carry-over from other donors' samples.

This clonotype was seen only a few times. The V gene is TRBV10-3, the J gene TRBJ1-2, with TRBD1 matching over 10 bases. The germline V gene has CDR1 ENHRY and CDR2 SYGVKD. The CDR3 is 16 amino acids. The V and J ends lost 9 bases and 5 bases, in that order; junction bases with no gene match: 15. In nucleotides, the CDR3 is TGTGCCATAAGGATTAAGGAGACAGGGGGCTCTTATGGCTACACCTTC. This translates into CAIRIKETGGSYGYTF.

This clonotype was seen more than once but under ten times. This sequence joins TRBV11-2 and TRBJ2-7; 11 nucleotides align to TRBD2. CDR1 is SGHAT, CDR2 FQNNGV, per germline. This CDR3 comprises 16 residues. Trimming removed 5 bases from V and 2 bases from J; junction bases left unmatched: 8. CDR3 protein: CASSTPLAGGTYEQYV. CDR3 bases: TGTGCCAGCAGCACCCCTCTAGCGGGGGGTACCTACGAGCAGTACGTC.

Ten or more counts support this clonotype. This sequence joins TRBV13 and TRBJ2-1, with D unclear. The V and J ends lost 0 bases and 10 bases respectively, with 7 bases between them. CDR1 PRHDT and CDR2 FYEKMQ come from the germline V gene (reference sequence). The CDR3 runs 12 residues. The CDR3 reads CASSLGPTEQFF. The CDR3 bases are TGTGCCAGCAGCTTAGGTCCAACAGAGCAGTTCTTC.

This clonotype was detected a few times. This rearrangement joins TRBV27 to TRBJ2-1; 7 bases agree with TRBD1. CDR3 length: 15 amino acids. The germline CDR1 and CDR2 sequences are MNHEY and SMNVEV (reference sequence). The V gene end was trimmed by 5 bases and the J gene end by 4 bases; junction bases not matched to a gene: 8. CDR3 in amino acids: CASSPGTASYNEQFF. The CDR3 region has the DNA TGTGCCAGCAGTCCCGGGACAGCAAGTTACAATGAGCAGTTCTTC.

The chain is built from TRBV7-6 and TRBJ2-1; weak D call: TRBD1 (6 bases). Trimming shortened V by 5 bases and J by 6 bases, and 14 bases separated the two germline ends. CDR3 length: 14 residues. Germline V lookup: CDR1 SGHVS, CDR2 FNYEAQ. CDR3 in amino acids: CASSTRTETNEQFF. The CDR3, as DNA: TGTGCCAGCAGCACCCGGACAGAGACCAATGAGCAGTTCTTC.

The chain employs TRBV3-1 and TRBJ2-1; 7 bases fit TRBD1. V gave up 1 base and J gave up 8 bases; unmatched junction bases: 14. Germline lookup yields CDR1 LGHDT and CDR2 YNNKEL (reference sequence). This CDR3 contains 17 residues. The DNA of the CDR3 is TGTGCCAGCAGCCAAGTCACAGGGGTGTCTGGTATGGATGAGCAGTTCTTC. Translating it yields CASSQVTGVSGMDEQFF.

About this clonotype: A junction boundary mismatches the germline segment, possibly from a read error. The DNA of the CDR3 is TGCAGTGCTAGAGATCTGTGGAGGTCAACTAATGGAAAACTGTTTTTT. The encoded protein is CSARDLWRSTNGKLFF. The chain uses TRBV20-1 and TRBJ1-4; D is uncertain. Per the germline V gene, CDR1 is DFQATT and CDR2 is SNEGSKA (reference sequence). This CDR3 region has 16 residues.

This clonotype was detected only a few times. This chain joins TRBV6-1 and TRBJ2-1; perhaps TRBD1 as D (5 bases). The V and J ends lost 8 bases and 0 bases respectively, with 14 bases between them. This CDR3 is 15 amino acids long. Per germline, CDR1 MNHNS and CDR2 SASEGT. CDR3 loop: CASPEGRGSYNEQFF. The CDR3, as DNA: TGTGCCAGCCCCGAAGGAAGGGGCTCCTACAATGAGCAGTTCTTC.